This passage covers 26 T cell receptor beta chains from one sample sequenced in a study of lymphopenia after photon versus proton radiotherapy (dated by TCRdb to between 2019 and 2020). Library method: the immunoSEQ multiplex PCR assay. Sourced from immuneACCESS, this table was stored by TCRdb with only in-frame sequences that have V and J called. A share of the clones is absent; for the studies checked, an unresolved V gene accounts for under half, and the remainder has no known explanation. The sample profile shows about 3,800 clones; about two thirds of them were found once. In total, the top ten clones hold about half of the sample. The sequences come from peripheral blood, collected from a patient treated with proton-based radiotherapy. The receptor source for this set is an elderly man with esophageal cancer.

The chain is built from TRBV28 and TRBJ2-7; 9 bases match TRBD2. The germline V gene encodes CDR1 MDHEN and CDR2 SYDVKM. CDR3 length equals 16 residues. With 2 bases clipped from V and 2 bases from J, the junction kept 7 bases outside the gene matches. The CDR3 protein is CASSLHLAGLTYEQYF. The CDR3 DNA is TGTGCCAGCAGTTTACATCTAGCGGGGCTAACCTACGAGCAGTACTTC.

The genes are TRBV6-6 and TRBJ2-5; 9 bases match TRBD1. Germline assignment: CDR1 MNHNY and CDR2 SVGAGI (reference sequence). The CDR3 extends over 15 amino acids. The ends lost 6 bases at V and 7 bases at J; junction bases unmatched: 12. The CDR3 DNA is TGTGCCAGCAGCCATAAACGGGACAGGGTCGGGACCCAGTACTTC. Translation gives CASSHKRDRVGTQYF.

The V gene is TRBV18, the J gene TRBJ2-7; D uncertain. This CDR3 contains 18 residues. Per germline, CDR1 KGHSH and CDR2 LQKENI. Trimming removed 3 bases at V and 3 bases at J, with 24 bases between. In nucleotides, the CDR3 is TGTGCCAGCTCACCCTCTCTTGACGGCCACTCTCGATACTACGAGCAGTACTTC. This codes for CASSPSLDGHSRYYEQYF.

The chain recombines TRBV19 with TRBJ1-2; D is possibly TRBD1 (6 bases). Germline CDR1 is LNHDA and CDR2 is SQIVND (reference sequence). V lost 7 bases and J lost 2, with 14 bases in between. The CDR3 contains 14 residues. The CDR3 sequence is CASTPMTGNYGYTF. CDR3 DNA: TGTGCCAGTACCCCAATGACAGGCAACTATGGCTACACCTTC.

The rearrangement joins TRBV18 to TRBJ2-1; D is uncertain. V was clipped by 6 bases and J by 3 bases, with 12 bases between them. Per germline, CDR1 KGHSH and CDR2 LQKENI. The length of the CDR3 is 14 residues. The CDR3 bases are TGTGCCAGCTCCCAGAGGAAGGACTACAATGAGCAGTTCTTC. It yields the protein CASSQRKDYNEQFF.

This clone was found a few times. This rearrangement joins TRBV6-6 to TRBJ1-2; TRBD1 matches 7 bases. In germline, CDR1 is MNHNY, CDR2 SVGAGI (reference sequence). The CDR3 loop spans 15 amino acids. Trimming at V came to 4 bases and at J to 8 bases, leaving 13 bases not matched to a gene. The CDR3 is CASSSYTGTVYGYTF. CDR3 sequence (DNA): TGTGCCAGCAGTTCCTACACCGGGACAGTGTACGGCTACACCTTC.

CDR3 amino acids: CASSGQGGSSNQPQHF. The CDR3 DNA reads TGTGCCAGCAGTGGACAGGGAGGGAGTAGCAATCAGCCCCAGCATTTT. The chain employs TRBV2 and TRBJ1-5; 7 nucleotides align to TRBD1. After removal of 4 bases from V and 0 bases from J, the junction contained 6 bases not matched to a gene. The CDR3 has 16 residues. The germline V gene encodes CDR1 SNHLY and CDR2 FYNNEI.

This chain uses TRBV2 with TRBJ1-1; TRBD1 is a possible D gene (5 bases). The CDR3 consists of 13 residues. Deletions cut 6 bases from V and 5 bases from J, with 13 bases between. The germline V gene has CDR1 SNHLY and CDR2 FYNNEI. The CDR3 DNA reads TGTGCCAGCAGCGAACAGGCTACAACTGAAGCTTTCTTT. It yields the protein CASSEQATTEAFF.

The chain uses TRBV29-1 and TRBJ2-7; TRBD2 matches at 9 bases. Germline lookup yields CDR1 SQVTM and CDR2 ANQGSEA. The CDR3 sequence is 14 residues long. Unmatched junction bases numbered 7, after V lost 4 bases and J lost 3 bases. The CDR3: CSVGARGGDYEQYF. CDR3 DNA sequence: TGCAGCGTTGGTGCGCGCGGGGGGGACTACGAGCAGTACTTC.

This chain connects TRBV15 to TRBJ2-7, with 14 positions matching TRBD2. This CDR3 has 15 amino acids. In germline, CDR1 is LNHNV, CDR2 YYDKDF (reference sequence). V was clipped by 4 bases and J by 6 bases; unmatched bases: 5. CDR3 nucleotides: TGTGCCACCAGCACCCGACTAGCGGGAGGGAGCGAGCAGTACTTC. It codes for CATSTRLAGGSEQYF. Combining the CDR3 with reference TRBV15 and TRBJ2-7 gives the whole variable domain DAMVIQNPRYQVTQFGKPVTLSCSQTLNHNVMYWYQQKSSQAPKLLFHYYDKDFNNEADTPDNFQSRRPNTSFCFLDIRSPGLGDTAMYLCATSTRLAGGSEQYFGPGTRLTVT.

By sample fraction, this clone is medium-sized. The chain links TRBV11-2 to TRBJ1-1, with D tentatively TRBD1 (5 bases). Germline lookup yields CDR1 SGHAT and CDR2 FQNNGV. The CDR3 sequence is 15 residues long. Trimming left V 0 bases short and J 1 base short, with 9 bases between. The CDR3 DNA reads as TGTGCCAGCAGCTTAGATTTAACAGGGAACACTGAAGCTTTCTTT. It translates to CASSLDLTGNTEAFF.

The genes are TRBV7-6 and TRBJ2-3; no firm D call. Germline V gives CDR1 SGHVS, CDR2 FNYEAQ. V was pared by 5 bases and J by 2 bases, with 11 bases between. This CDR3 contains 14 residues. CDR3 bases: TGTGCCAGCAGCCAGTTTAGGACCACAGATACGCAGTATTTT. Translated: CASSQFRTTDTQYF.

The chain combines TRBV11-2 with TRBJ2-1, with D tentatively TRBD1 (6 bases). The CDR3 length is 16 residues. In germline, CDR1 is SGHAT, CDR2 FQNNGV. Trimming took off 2 bases at V and 8 bases at J, with 19 bases between the two ends. CDR3 loop: CASSLSPLVGADEQFF. The DNA of the CDR3 is TGTGCCAGCAGCTTATCTCCGCTCGTGGGGGCGGATGAGCAGTTCTTC.

V usage is TRBV13 and J usage is TRBJ2-7, with D possibly being TRBD1 (6 bases). This CDR3 spans 13 amino acids. Trimming stripped 5 bases from V and 3 bases from J, with 11 bases between. CDR1 is PRHDT and CDR2 is FYEKMQ in the germline V gene (reference sequence). CDR3 bases: TGTGCCAGCAGCAGACGACAGGTCTACGAGCAGTACTTC. Translation gives CASSRRQVYEQYF.

This chain uses TRBV27 with TRBJ2-7; possible D gene TRBD1, 5 bases. Trimming stripped 3 bases from V and 0 bases from J, with 12 bases between. This CDR3 region has 15 residues. Germline V gene lookup returns CDR1 MNHEY and CDR2 SMNVEV (reference sequence). DNA of the CDR3: TGTGCCAGCAGTTTTTCAGGGTTTAGCTCCTACGAGCAGTACTTC. Translating gives CASSFSGFSSYEQYF.

The chain couples TRBV11-3 to TRBJ2-1, with TRBD2 matching over 11 bases. Germline V gene sequence: CDR1 SGHNT, CDR2 YENEEA. This CDR3 spans 16 amino acids. V lost 5 bases, J lost 4 bases, and 7 bases stayed unmatched. The CDR3 DNA sequence: TGTGCCAGCAGCATCGGGACTAGCGGAGTTTACAATGAGCAGTTCTTC. Translating gives CASSIGTSGVYNEQFF.

V is TRBV29-1 and J is TRBJ2-2; possible D gene TRBD2, 5 bases. V dropped 3 bases and J dropped 0 bases, with 8 bases sitting between them. This CDR3 is built from 14 residues. Germline CDR1 SQVTM, CDR2 ANQGSEA. In DNA form, the CDR3 reads TGCAGCGTTGAGGCTAGCCCGAACACCGGGGAGCTGTTTTTT. The encoded protein is CSVEASPNTGELFF.

This sequence joins TRBV10-3 and TRBJ1-1; 9 bases are a match to TRBD1. CDR1 is ENHRY, CDR2 SYGVKD, per germline. With V trimmed by 5 bases and J by 1 base, 2 bases remained unmatched. The CDR3 is 14 residues long. CDR3 sequence: CAISRDRENTEAFF. The CDR3 bases are TGTGCCATCAGTAGGGACAGGGAGAACACTGAAGCTTTCTTT.

About this clone: This sample includes further DNA sequences coding for the same CDR3. CDR3 protein: CASSLGYEQYF. In nucleotides, the CDR3 is TGCGCCAGCAGTTTAGGGTACGAGCAGTACTTC. V gene TRBV5-1 combines with J gene TRBJ2-7, with D uncertain. CDR3 size: 11 residues. Deletions cut 5 bases from V and 4 bases from J, with 7 bases between. The germline CDR1 and CDR2 sequences are SGHRS and YFSETQ.

CDR3 residues: CASSVGNRDQETQYF. The DNA for the CDR3 is TGTGCCAGCAGCGTGGGGAACCGGGACCAAGAGACCCAGTACTTC. V usage is TRBV9 and J usage is TRBJ2-5; D gene unclear. The V gene lost 2 bases and the J gene lost 0 bases, with 11 bases spanning the gap. The CDR3 loop spans 15 amino acids. The germline gives CDR1 SGDLS, CDR2 YYNGEE.

This clone has a single count. The chain is built from TRBV4-2 and TRBJ2-7, with TRBD1 matching 9 bases. In germline, CDR1 is LGHNA, CDR2 YNFKEQ. This CDR3 has 15 residues. V trimming: 5 bases; J trimming: 3 bases; junction bases outside the gene matches: 8. The CDR3 region is CASSDPGQGVYEQYF. The CDR3 DNA sequence: TGTGCCAGCAGCGACCCGGGACAGGGCGTCTACGAGCAGTACTTC.

The chain carries TRBV19 and TRBJ2-2; D gene ambiguous. V was trimmed by 7 bases and J by 0 bases, leaving 12 bases between them. The CDR3 consists of 15 residues. CDR1 and CDR2 (germline): LNHDA, SQIVND (reference sequence). Here the CDR3 DNA reads TGTGCCAGTATAAGAGGCCCCACGAACACCGGGGAGCTGTTTTTT. Residues: CASIRGPTNTGELFF.

This chain joins TRBV5-6 and TRBJ2-7; D is possibly TRBD2 (5 bases). The CDR3 length is 15 residues. Germline V gives CDR1 SGHDT, CDR2 YYEEEE. V lost 4 bases and J lost 2, with 16 bases in between. The CDR3 region is CASSVALGITYEQYF. The CDR3 DNA reads as TGTGCCAGCAGCGTAGCTCTCGGGATTACCTACGAGCAGTACTTC.

This clone was observed a few times. This chain connects TRBV5-4 to TRBJ2-7; 9 positions match TRBD1. Germline CDR1 and CDR2: SGHNT and YYREEE (reference sequence). Trimming cost V 4 bases and J 7 bases; bases outside gene matches: 15. This CDR3 comprises 16 residues. The DNA of the CDR3 is TGTGCCAGCAGCCAAGTGCTAGGGACAGGGTCGGGTGAGCAGTACTTC. Translating gives CASSQVLGTGSGEQYF.

The V and J genes are TRBV7-2 and TRBJ1-3; TRBD1 matches 7 bases. Trimming cost V 5 bases and J 0 bases; bases outside gene matches: 7. CDR3 length: 16 amino acids. Germline CDR1 SGHTA, CDR2 FQGNSA. This CDR3 is CASSLQGSDSGNTIYF. In DNA, the CDR3 is TGTGCCAGCAGCCTACAGGGGTCAGACTCTGGAAACACCATATATTTT.

This chain connects TRBV9 to TRBJ2-1; TRBD2 matches at 14 bases. This CDR3 has 15 amino acids. V lost 3 bases to trimming and J lost 6 bases; unmatched junction nucleotides: 2. The germline gives CDR1 SGDLS, CDR2 YYNGEE. The CDR3 DNA follows: TGTGCCAGCAGCGCCGGGACTAGCGGGAGCAATGAGCAGTTCTTC. Its translation: CASSAGTSGSNEQFF.